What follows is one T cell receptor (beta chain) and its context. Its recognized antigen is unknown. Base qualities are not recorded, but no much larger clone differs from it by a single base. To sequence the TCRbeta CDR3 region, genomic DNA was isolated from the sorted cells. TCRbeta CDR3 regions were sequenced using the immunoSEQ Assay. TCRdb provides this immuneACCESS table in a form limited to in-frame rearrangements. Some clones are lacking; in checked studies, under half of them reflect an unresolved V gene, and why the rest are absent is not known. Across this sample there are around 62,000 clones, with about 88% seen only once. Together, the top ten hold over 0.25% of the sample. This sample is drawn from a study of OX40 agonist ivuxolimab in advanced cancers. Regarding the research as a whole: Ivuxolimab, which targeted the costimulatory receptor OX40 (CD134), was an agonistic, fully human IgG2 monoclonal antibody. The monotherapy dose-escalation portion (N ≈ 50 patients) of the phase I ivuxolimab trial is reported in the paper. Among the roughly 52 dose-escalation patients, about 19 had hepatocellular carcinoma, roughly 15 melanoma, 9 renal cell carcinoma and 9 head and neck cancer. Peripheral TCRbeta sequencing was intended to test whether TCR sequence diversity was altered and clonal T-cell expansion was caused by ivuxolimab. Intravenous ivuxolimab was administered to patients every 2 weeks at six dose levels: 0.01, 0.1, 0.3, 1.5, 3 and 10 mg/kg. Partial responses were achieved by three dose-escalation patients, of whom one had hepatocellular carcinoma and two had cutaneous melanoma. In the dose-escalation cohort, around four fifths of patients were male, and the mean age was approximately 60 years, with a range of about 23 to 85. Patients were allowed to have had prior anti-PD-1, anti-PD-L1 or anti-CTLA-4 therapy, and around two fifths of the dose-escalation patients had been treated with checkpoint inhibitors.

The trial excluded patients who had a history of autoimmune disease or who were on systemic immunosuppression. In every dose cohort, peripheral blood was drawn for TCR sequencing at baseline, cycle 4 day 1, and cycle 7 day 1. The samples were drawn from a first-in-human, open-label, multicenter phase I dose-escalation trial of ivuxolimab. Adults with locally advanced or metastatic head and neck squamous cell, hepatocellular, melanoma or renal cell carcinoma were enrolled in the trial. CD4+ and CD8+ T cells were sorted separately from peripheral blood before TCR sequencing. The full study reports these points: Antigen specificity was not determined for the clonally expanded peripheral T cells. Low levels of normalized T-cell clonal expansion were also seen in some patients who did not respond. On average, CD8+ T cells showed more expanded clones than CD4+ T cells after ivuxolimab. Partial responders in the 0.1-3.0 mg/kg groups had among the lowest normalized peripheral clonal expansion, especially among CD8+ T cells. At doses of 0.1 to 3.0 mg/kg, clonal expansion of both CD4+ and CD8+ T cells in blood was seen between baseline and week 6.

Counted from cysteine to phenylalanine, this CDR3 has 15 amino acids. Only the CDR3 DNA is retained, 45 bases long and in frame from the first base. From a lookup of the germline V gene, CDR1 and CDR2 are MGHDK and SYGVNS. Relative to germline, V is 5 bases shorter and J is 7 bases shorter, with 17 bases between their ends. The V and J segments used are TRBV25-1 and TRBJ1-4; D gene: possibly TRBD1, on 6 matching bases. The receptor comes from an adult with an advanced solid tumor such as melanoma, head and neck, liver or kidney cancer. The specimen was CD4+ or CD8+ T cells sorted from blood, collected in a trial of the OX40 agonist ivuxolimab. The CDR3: CASSSQQGIPEKLFF. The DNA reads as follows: TGTGCCAGCAGTTCACAACAGGGTATTCCTGAAAAACTGTTTTTT. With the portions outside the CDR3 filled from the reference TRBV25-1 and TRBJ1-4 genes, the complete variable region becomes EADIYQTPRYLVIGTGKKITLECSQTMGHDKMYWYQQDPGMELHLIHYSYGVNSTEKGDLSSESTVSRIRTEHFPLTLESARPSHTSQYLCASSSQQGIPEKLFFGSGTQLSVL.